This T cell receptor (beta chain) was sequenced in a study of CD8 T cells in Susac syndrome. Study-wide context: When their blood was taken, the Susac syndrome patients had either not yet had any therapy, were taking corticosteroids, or were taking intravenous immunoglobulin alone.

Random hexamers were used to reverse transcribe about 0.5 to 1 ug of RNA. TCRdb itself ran the immunoSEQ multiplex PCR reads through MiXCR, one entry per CDR3 protein. In the table there are around 150,000 distinct CDR3 sequences, approximately 96% of which are singletons. Sequencing of TCR beta was performed on blood CD8+ T cells and on blood CD4+ T cells. Germline V CDR1 and CDR2: DFQATT, SNEGSKA (reference sequence). The CDR3 runs 13 residues. V shed 5 bases and J shed 0 bases, with 8 bases lying between them. Sequenced sample: CD4+ T cells from PBMCs. The receptor's source is a human donor with Susac syndrome. The chain joins TRBV20-1 to TRBJ1-5, with D tentatively TRBD1 (5 bases). CDR3 sequence: CSAWQGSNQPQHF. CDR3 bases: TGCAGTGCTTGGCAGGGTAGCAATCAGCCCCAGCATTTT.